This entry lists 12 T cell receptor beta chains sequenced from one sample in a study of T cell responses to AZD1222 COVID-19 vaccine. The method was immunoSEQ multiplex PCR; TCRdb's version includes in-frame clones alone and lacks a portion of them. This table has around 110,000 clones, about 90% appearing once. The specimen was peripheral blood, collected 28 days after the second AZD1222 dose. The receptors come from an adult who received the AZD1222 COVID-19 vaccine.

CDR3 sequence reads: CAWSGQSTKLFF. DNA for the CDR3: TGTGCCTGGAGTGGACAGAGCACAAAACTGTTTTTT. This sequence joins TRBV30 and TRBJ1-4; possibly TRBD1 for D (5 bases). V shed 1 base and J shed 10 bases, with 10 bases lying between them. This CDR3 comprises 12 residues. CDR1 is GTSNPN and CDR2 is SVGIG in the germline V gene (reference sequence).

J is TRBJ2-5 and V is TRBV7-2; D perhaps matches TRBD1 (5 bases). Trimming took off 5 bases at V and 0 bases at J, with 13 bases between the two ends. CDR3 length: 15 residues. Germline V CDR1 and CDR2: SGHTA, FQGNSA. This CDR3 reads CASSPSTVYQETQYF. CDR3 nucleotides: TGTGCCAGCAGCCCCTCGACAGTGTACCAAGAGACCCAGTACTTC.

This sequence joins TRBV18 and TRBJ1-6; the D is unclear. Per germline, CDR1 KGHSH and CDR2 LQKENI. Trimming took 5 bases from V and 6 from J, leaving 11 bases between them. CDR3 length equals 14 residues. CDR3 amino acids: CASSNQAGNSPLHF. The CDR3 nucleotides are TGTGCCAGCTCAAACCAGGCGGGTAATTCACCCCTCCACTTT. Combining the CDR3 with reference TRBV18 and TRBJ1-6 gives the whole variable domain NAGVMQNPRHLVRRRGQEARLRCSPMKGHSHVYWYRQLPEEGLKFMVYLQKENIIDESGMPKERFSAEFPKEGPSILRIQQVVRGDSAAYFCASSNQAGNSPLHFGNGTRLTVT.

This clone was recorded once. The rearrangement joins TRBV4-3 to TRBJ2-4; D gene ambiguous. This CDR3 is 16 amino acids long. Trimming shortened V by 1 base and J by 2 bases, and 12 bases separated the two germline ends. Per germline, CDR1 LGHNA and CDR2 YSLEER. CDR3 residues: CASSQAFGEPKNIQYF. Written as DNA, the CDR3 is TGCGCCAGCAGCCAAGCTTTTGGCGAGCCCAAAAACATTCAGTACTTC.

The V gene is TRBV28, the J gene TRBJ1-5; D not resolved. The CDR3 runs to 12 residues. V was trimmed by 0 bases and J by 8 bases, leaving 5 bases between them. Germline assignment: CDR1 MDHEN and CDR2 SYDVKM. CDR3 sequence: CASSLWGEPQHF. DNA for the CDR3: TGTGCCAGCAGTTTATGGGGTGAGCCCCAGCATTTT.

V gene TRBV7-9 combines with J gene TRBJ2-1; no reliable D call. Germline V CDR1 and CDR2: SEHNR, FQNEAQ (reference sequence). The CDR3 extends over 11 amino acids. Trimming removed 1 base at V and 10 bases at J, with 5 bases between. The CDR3 loop is CASSLGNEQFF. CDR3 nucleotides: TGTGCCAGCAGCTTAGGGAACGAGCAGTTCTTC.

The chain recombines TRBV30 with TRBJ2-1; 7 bases agree with TRBD1. Germline V CDR1 and CDR2: GTSNPN, SVGIG (reference sequence). There are 13 residues in the CDR3. The J segment lost 4 bases and the V segment lost 5 bases, leaving 5 bases of the junction unmatched. CDR3 protein: CAWAGDSYNEQFF. The DNA for the CDR3 is TGTGCCTGGGCCGGGGACAGTTACAATGAGCAGTTCTTC. Filled out from reference TRBV30 and TRBJ2-1, the complete variable domain reads SQTIHQWPATLVQPVGSPLSLECTVEGTSNPNLYWYRQAAGRGLQLLFYSVGIGQISSEVPQNLSASRPQDRQFILSSKKLLLSDSGFYLCAWAGDSYNEQFFGPGTRLTVL.

The chain recombines TRBV11-2 with TRBJ2-3, with TRBD2 matching 8 bases. With 1 base clipped from V and 8 bases from J, the junction kept 5 bases outside the gene matches. CDR3 length: 14 amino acids. Germline V gene sequence: CDR1 SGHAT, CDR2 FQNNGV. The CDR3 nucleotides are TGTGCCAGCAGCTTAGCGGGAGGGCTCGGTACGCAGTATTTT. Its protein is CASSLAGGLGTQYF.

The CDR3 DNA reads TGTGCCAGCAGTTCAAGTTCAGATACGCAGTATTTT. Translated: CASSSSSDTQYF. V is TRBV28 and J is TRBJ2-3; D ambiguous. CDR1 and CDR2 from the germline V gene are MDHEN and SYDVKM. CDR3 size: 12 residues. Trimming took off 4 bases at V and 4 bases at J, with 6 bases between the two ends. Based on the CDR3 plus reference TRBV28 and TRBJ2-3, the full variable domain is DVKVTQSSRYLVKRTGEKVFLECVQDMDHENMFWYRQDPGLGLRLIYFSYDVKMKEKGDIPEGYSVSREKKERFSLILESASTNQTSMYLCASSSSSDTQYFGPGTRLTVL.

The V gene is TRBV30, the J gene TRBJ2-7; TRBD1 matches 8 bases. The germline V gene encodes CDR1 GTSNPN and CDR2 SVGIG (reference sequence). Germline trimming cut 7 bases from V and 0 bases from J; bases unmatched to any gene: 8. The CDR3 length is 14 residues. In nucleotides, the CDR3 is TGTGCCTTCGGACAGGGAAAGAGCTCCTACGAGCAGTACTTC. It translates to CAFGQGKSSYEQYF.

The rearrangement links TRBV3-1 (or the pseudogene TRBV3-2) to TRBJ2-3, with D hard to call. This CDR3 spans 14 amino acids. Trimming pared 3 bases from V and 5 bases from J, leaving 12 bases between. CDR1 LGHDT and CDR2 YNNKEL come from the germline V gene (reference sequence). CDR3 in amino acids: CASSQLLPEDTQYF. The CDR3 DNA reads as TGTGCCAGCAGCCAGCTTTTACCCGAAGATACGCAGTATTTT.

V and J are TRBV6-5 and TRBJ2-3, with D unresolved. Germline V gives CDR1 MNHEY, CDR2 SVGAGI. The CDR3 contains 15 residues. Between the trimmed V and J ends, which lost 4 bases and 3 bases, there was a span of 14 bases. CDR3 loop: CASSFRASGTDTQYF. The CDR3 DNA follows: TGTGCCAGCAGTTTCCGGGCCAGTGGAACAGATACGCAGTATTTT.